One and the same sample provided the 21 T cell receptor beta chains below, sequenced in a study of blood T cell repertoires in COVID-19. The protocol was immunoSEQ multiplex PCR, while the TCRdb copy is restricted to in-frame clones and leaves out a portion. The repertoire includes 120,000 or so clones, 87% of them detected once, and almost 30% sits in the top ten. The sequenced sample was peripheral blood. The receptor set was obtained from a woman aged 65 to 85 with acute or convalescent COVID-19.

This clone occurred once. The J gene is TRBJ2-3, the V gene TRBV5-1; D unclear. V was clipped by 3 bases and J by 5 bases, with 16 bases between them. CDR1 is SGHRS, CDR2 YFSETQ, per germline. The CDR3 length is 15 residues. The CDR3 spells CASSSRLDVVDTQYF. CDR3 nucleotides: TGCGCCAGCAGCTCCCGACTCGACGTGGTAGATACGCAGTATTTT.

V is TRBV27 and J is TRBJ2-2; 7 bases are a match to TRBD2. Germline CDR1 MNHEY, CDR2 SMNVEV (reference sequence). The J segment lost 13 bases and the V segment lost 1 base, leaving 30 bases of the junction unmatched. The CDR3 spans 21 residues. The DNA of the CDR3 is TGTGCCAGCAGTTTATACGGGGACGGGCCCGAGGGGCTAGCGGAGGGTAACGGGCTGTTTTTT. It encodes CASSLYGDGPEGLAEGNGLFF.

To note about this clone: One end of the junction is discordant with germline, which a read error may explain. This chain connects TRBV18 to TRBJ1-1; TRBD1 matches at 7 bases. The CDR3 has 15 amino acids. Germline V gene data show CDR1 as KGHSH and CDR2 as LQKENI. The CDR3 DNA follows: TGTGCCAGCACACCAGGGGGAGGGCGAGAAACTGAAGCTTTCTTT. Its protein product is CASTPGGGRETEAFF.

This chain uses TRBV19 with TRBJ1-2; TRBD1 is a possible D gene (6 bases). Germline assignment: CDR1 LNHDA and CDR2 SQIVND (reference sequence). V shed 3 bases and J shed 8 bases, with 13 bases lying between them. The CDR3 length is 13 residues. DNA of the CDR3: TGTGCCAGTAGTATGAGGGGGTTAACGGGCTACACCTTC. Its protein is CASSMRGLTGYTF.

This clone appeared a single time. The chain couples TRBV11-3 to TRBJ1-2; no reliable D call. Deletions cut 2 bases from V and 5 bases from J, with 15 bases between. The V gene's germline CDR1 is SGHNT and CDR2 YENEEA. The CDR3 has 15 residues. DNA for the CDR3: TGTGCCAGCAGCTTACTTGGTGCAGGCGGGTATGGCTACACCTTC. Translated, it gives CASSLLGAGGYGYTF.

The gene calls are TRBV19 and TRBJ1-1; D is perhaps TRBD1 (5 bases). The V gene's germline CDR1 is LNHDA and CDR2 SQIVND (reference sequence). V gave up 5 bases and J gave up 4 bases, with 14 bases separating them. This CDR3 comprises 14 residues. The CDR3 DNA reads TGTGCCAGTAGTCAACAGCGGGGGGTCACTGAAGCTTTCTTT. Translated: CASSQQRGVTEAFF.

This chain joins TRBV5-1 and TRBJ1-2; no clear D. CDR3 length: 17 amino acids. Germline V gene lookup returns CDR1 SGHRS and CDR2 YFSETQ. Trimming left V 0 bases short and J 1 base short, with 16 bases between. CDR3 sequence (DNA): TGCGCCAGCAGCTTGGCAGCTCGGGAACATTTTAACTATGGCTACACCTTC. It encodes CASSLAAREHFNYGYTF.

The chain links TRBV5-1 to TRBJ1-6; no definite D call. V gave up 0 bases and J gave up 10 bases, with 14 bases separating them. Germline V gene data show CDR1 as SGHRS and CDR2 as YFSETQ. CDR3 length: 15 amino acids. For the CDR3, the DNA is TGCGCCAGCAGCTTGGGAACTACCCCGGGGTCACCCCTCCACTTT. Protein sequence: CASSLGTTPGSPLHF.

The chain uses TRBV5-1 and TRBJ2-5; TRBD2 is a possible D gene (7 bases). CDR3 length: 15 residues. CDR1 is SGHRS, CDR2 YFSETQ, per germline. Trimming pared 6 bases from V and 1 base from J, leaving 16 bases between. The CDR3 region has the DNA TGCGCCAGCAAGATGGAGGGGGGGGCCCAAGAGACCCAGTACTTC. Its translation: CASKMEGGAQETQYF.

The chain carries TRBV7-8 and TRBJ1-3; 8 bases align to TRBD1. Germline CDR1 is SGHVS and CDR2 is FQNEAQ. The CDR3 has 17 residues. Trimming removed 4 bases from V and 3 bases from J; junction bases left unmatched: 11. The CDR3 DNA reads as TGTGCCAGCAGCTCAATACCAGGGGGCCAACTTGGAAACACCATATATTTT. Protein product: CASSSIPGGQLGNTIYF.

This chain links TRBV6-5 with TRBJ1-4; D unclear. Trimming stripped 5 bases from V and 3 bases from J, with 13 bases between. The CDR3 has 15 amino acids. CDR1 MNHEY and CDR2 SVGAGI come from the germline V gene. The CDR3: CASSPPGLANEKLFF. Here the CDR3 DNA reads TGTGCCAGCAGTCCTCCGGGGTTGGCTAATGAAAAACTGTTTTTT.

The genes are TRBV18 and TRBJ1-5, with D unresolved. Trimming removed 6 bases from V and 8 bases from J, with 17 bases in between. Germline CDR1 and CDR2: KGHSH and LQKENI. The CDR3 is 14 residues long. The CDR3 DNA follows: TGTGCCAGCTCTTTAACCGGGATAGCGGAGCCCCAGCATTTT. As protein: CASSLTGIAEPQHF.

This chain connects TRBV7-2 to TRBJ2-1; possible D gene TRBD1, 6 bases. Looked up from germline, CDR1 is SGHTA and CDR2 is FQGNSA. Deletions cut 1 base from V and 8 bases from J, with 9 bases between. The CDR3 length is 13 residues. CDR3 bases: TGTGCCAGCAGCTTAGACAGGGATGATGAGCAGTTCTTC. Translation: CASSLDRDDEQFF.

This sequence joins TRBV11-2 and TRBJ1-1; D gene ambiguous. Germline CDR1 reads SGHAT; CDR2 reads FQNNGV. V shed 4 bases and J shed 6 bases, with 18 bases lying between them. The CDR3 is 15 residues long. For the CDR3, the DNA is TGTGCCAGCAGCTCCCGAGGGAGGGCGGAGGCTGAAGCTTTCTTT. Translation gives CASSSRGRAEAEAFF.

The rearrangement joins TRBV19 to TRBJ2-7, with TRBD2 matching 13 bases. Germline assignment: CDR1 LNHDA and CDR2 SQIVND (reference sequence). The CDR3 runs to 14 residues. Trimming cost V 10 bases and J 2 bases; bases outside gene matches: 5. CDR3 sequence reads: CATKTSGGAYEQYF. Here the CDR3 DNA reads TGTGCCACTAAAACTAGCGGGGGGGCCTACGAGCAGTACTTC.

This sequence joins TRBV6-5 and TRBJ2-1; D is perhaps TRBD1 (5 bases). Germline V lookup: CDR1 MNHEY, CDR2 SVGAGI. V shed 5 bases and J shed 7 bases, with 9 bases lying between them. This CDR3 spans 12 amino acids. CDR3 protein: CASSTGGNEQFF. As DNA, the CDR3 is TGTGCCAGCAGTACAGGTGGTAATGAGCAGTTCTTC.

This rearrangement joins TRBV6-6 to TRBJ2-7; 8 bases agree with TRBD2. Trimming took 6 bases from V and 3 from J; bases not matched to a gene: 7. This CDR3 comprises 14 residues. Germline lookup yields CDR1 MNHNY and CDR2 SVGAGI (reference sequence). CDR3 protein: CASSVPGLGYEQYF. In nucleotides, the CDR3 is TGTGCCAGCAGCGTCCCGGGACTAGGCTACGAGCAGTACTTC.

CDR3 DNA: TGTGCCAGCAGGCAAACGGATCAGGGGAACTCCTACGAGCAGTACTTC. This encodes CASRQTDQGNSYEQYF. This chain links TRBV7-9 with TRBJ2-7, with a possible D match to TRBD1 (6 bases). V lost 6 bases and J lost 0, with 18 bases in between. CDR3 length equals 16 residues. Germline V gene lookup returns CDR1 SEHNR and CDR2 FQNEAQ (reference sequence).

The rearrangement joins TRBV9 to TRBJ1-2; the D is unclear. Germline V gene sequence: CDR1 SGDLS, CDR2 YYNGEE. V lost 4 bases, J lost 6 bases, and 7 bases lay in between. The CDR3 spans 11 residues. CDR3 amino acids: CASSRINGYTF. The CDR3 region has the DNA TGTGCCAGCAGCCGTATAAATGGCTACACCTTC.

The chain employs TRBV5-4 and TRBJ1-1; the match to TRBD1 covers 10 bases. Germline lookup yields CDR1 SGHNT and CDR2 YYREEE (reference sequence). V gave up 4 bases and J gave up 0 bases; unmatched junction bases: 9. The CDR3 has 17 residues. The CDR3 reads CASSTRQGAVMNTEAFF. CDR3 sequence (DNA): TGTGCCAGCAGCACCCGACAGGGGGCGGTGATGAACACTGAAGCTTTCTTT.

The rearrangement uses TRBV10-3 and TRBJ1-4; possible D gene TRBD1, 6 bases. V was clipped by 3 bases and J by 7 bases, with 12 bases between them. CDR1 is ENHRY, CDR2 SYGVKD, per germline. This CDR3 has 14 amino acids. CDR3 DNA sequence: TGTGCCATCAGTGATAGGGGGGGCGGTGAAAAACTGTTTTTT. Translation gives CAISDRGGGEKLFF.